Presented here are 23 T cell receptor beta chains from one specimen sequenced in a study of T cell responses to AZD1222 COVID-19 vaccine. Repertoires were generated with immunoSEQ multiplex PCR, while TCRdb's copy carries only in-frame clones and drops some. The sample comprises tens of thousands of clones, roughly 91% of which are singletons, and about 3% rests with the top ten. Sequencing was performed on peripheral blood, taken on day 0 of MenACWY control vaccination. These receptors were collected from an adult in good health.

The chain recombines TRBV30 with TRBJ1-6; D may be TRBD1 (6 bases). Trimming took 4 bases from V and 0 from J, leaving 19 bases between them. From germline, CDR1 is GTSNPN and CDR2 SVGIG (reference sequence). CDR3 size: 18 residues. Here the CDR3 reads CAWTPFLGQSSYNSPLHF. The CDR3 DNA is TGTGCCTGGACCCCTTTCCTCGGACAGAGCTCCTATAATTCACCCCTCCACTTT.

CDR3 bases: TGTGCCAGCAGCCCCAGGGGAGTGTTGAGTTCACCCCTCCACTTT. Amino acids: CASSPRGVLSSPLHF. The chain employs TRBV6-5 and TRBJ1-6, with a possible D match to TRBD1 (6 bases). Trimming took off 6 bases at V and 9 bases at J, with 18 bases between the two ends. This CDR3 spans 15 amino acids. The germline V gene has CDR1 MNHEY and CDR2 SVGAGI.

The J gene is TRBJ1-1, the V gene TRBV19; D is unclear. The CDR3 is 12 residues long. Trimming took off 7 bases at V and 1 base at J, with 7 bases between the two ends. Germline lookup yields CDR1 LNHDA and CDR2 SQIVND (reference sequence). CDR3 nucleotide sequence: TGTGCCAGTAAGGTGGGGAACACTGAAGCTTTCTTT. It encodes CASKVGNTEAFF.

The rearrangement joins TRBV12-3 or TRBV12-4 to TRBJ2-2; unclear D gene. CDR3 size: 12 residues. V shed 3 bases and J shed 10 bases, with 9 bases lying between them. The CDR3 DNA follows: TGTGCCAGCAGTTTGAGTGATAAGGAGCTGTTTTTT. Its translation: CASSLSDKELFF.

The chain carries TRBV6-7 and TRBJ1-5; tentative D call: TRBD1 (5 bases). Being an ORF, TRBV6-7 has a function that is uncertain. The CDR3 extends over 16 amino acids. V dropped 0 bases and J dropped 0 bases, with 9 bases sitting between them. This CDR3 reads CASSYSTRVSNQPQHF. DNA of the CDR3: TGTGCCAGCAGTTACTCGACCAGGGTTAGCAATCAGCCCCAGCATTTT.

The V call is TRBV7-9, the J call TRBJ1-3; the match to TRBD1 covers 9 bases. Losses at the gene ends were 4 bases for V and 4 bases for J; bases not matched to a gene: 5. CDR3 length: 15 residues. Germline loops: CDR1 SEHNR, CDR2 FQNEAQ (reference sequence). The CDR3 here is CASSSQGAAGNTIYF. The CDR3 bases are TGTGCCAGCAGCTCACAGGGGGCAGCCGGAAACACCATATATTTT.

The chain joins TRBV6-2 or TRBV6-3 to TRBJ1-3; D is perhaps TRBD1 (6 bases). V was pared by 5 bases and J by 4 bases, with 12 bases between. The CDR3 spans 14 residues. Germline values: CDR1 MNHEY, CDR2 SVGEGT. CDR3 residues: CASSLRTDGNTIYF. In DNA, the CDR3 is TGTGCCAGCAGTCTGCGGACAGACGGAAACACCATATATTTT.

This sequence joins TRBV18 and TRBJ1-2; D is unclear. V gave up 0 bases and J gave up 3 bases, with 14 bases separating them. Per germline, CDR1 KGHSH and CDR2 LQKENI. The CDR3 has 16 amino acids. CDR3 residues: CASSPPGLGSDYGYTF. CDR3 DNA: TGTGCCAGCTCACCACCGGGATTGGGCAGCGACTATGGCTACACCTTC.

The chain couples TRBV6-6 to TRBJ1-1; D gene ambiguous. The CDR3 totals 16 residues. Germline V gene sequence: CDR1 MNHNY, CDR2 SVGAGI (reference sequence). Trimming stripped 2 bases from V and 0 bases from J, with 13 bases between. CDR3 sequence: CASSYNRQQMNTEAFF. CDR3 DNA: TGTGCCAGCAGTTACAATCGGCAGCAGATGAACACTGAAGCTTTCTTT.

The chain combines TRBV5-8 with TRBJ1-1; D ambiguous. CDR1 is SGHTS and CDR2 is YDEGEE in the germline V gene. The CDR3 is 13 amino acids. V gave up 0 bases and J gave up 1 base, with 4 bases separating them. CDR3 in DNA: TGTGCCAGCAGCTTGGGTAGGAACACTGAAGCTTTCTTT. It yields the protein CASSLGRNTEAFF. The complete variable domain, with remaining parts taken from reference TRBV5-8 and TRBJ1-1, reads EAGVTQSPTHLIKTRGQQATLRCSPISGHTSVYWYQQALGLGLQFLLWYDEGEERNRGNFPPRFSGRQFPNYSSELNVNALELEDSALYLCASSLGRNTEAFFGQGTRLTVV.

This chain uses TRBV6-1 with TRBJ2-7; D is tentatively TRBD1 or TRBD2 (5 bases each). Germline-derived CDR1 and CDR2 are MNHNS and SASEGT. Trimming took 0 bases from V and 4 from J, leaving 19 bases between them. The CDR3 totals 17 residues. The CDR3: CASSEASIGTGKYEQYF. The CDR3 DNA sequence: TGTGCCAGCAGTGAAGCGTCCATTGGGACGGGTAAATACGAGCAGTACTTC.

The CDR3 region is CASSQGNEGLSGNTIYF. The CDR3 region has the DNA TGCGCCAGCAGCCAAGGGAACGAGGGCCTCTCTGGAAACACCATATATTTT. This sequence joins TRBV4-3 and TRBJ1-3; D not resolved. Germline CDR1 is LGHNA and CDR2 is YSLEER. V lost 1 base and J lost 0, with 13 bases in between. There are 17 residues in the CDR3.

CDR3 coding DNA: TGCAGCTCGACCAGCCCGGATGGCAGGGGATTTGAGGGCTACACCTTC. This translates into CSSTSPDGRGFEGYTF. The chain links TRBV29-1 to TRBJ1-2; D possibly corresponds to TRBD1 (6 bases). The CDR3 covers 16 residues. V was clipped by 8 bases and J by 8 bases, with 30 bases between them. Germline CDR1 SQVTM, CDR2 ANQGSEA.

This chain joins TRBV10-3 and TRBJ2-5; 8 nucleotides line up with TRBD2. V lost 10 bases and J lost 4; bases outside the gene matches: 2. The CDR3 sequence is 11 residues long. Germline V CDR1 and CDR2: ENHRY, SYGVKD. The CDR3 sequence is CATGRGETQYF. In DNA, the CDR3 is TGTGCCACCGGGAGGGGAGAGACCCAGTACTTC.

The V and J genes are TRBV19 and TRBJ2-6; TRBD1 agrees at 10 bases. The CDR3 length is 15 residues. V trimming: 6 bases; J trimming: 2 bases; junction bases outside the gene matches: 1. Germline lookup yields CDR1 LNHDA and CDR2 SQIVND (reference sequence). The CDR3 coding sequence is TGTGCCAGTAGCGGACAGGGGGCTGGGGCCAACGTCCTGACTTTC. Protein product: CASSGQGAGANVLTF.

The J gene is TRBJ1-2, the V gene TRBV6-5; 7 nucleotides align to TRBD1. This CDR3 region has 14 residues. The ends lost 0 bases at V and 4 bases at J; junction bases unmatched: 2. Germline V lookup: CDR1 MNHEY, CDR2 SVGAGI. CDR3 nucleotides: TGTGCCAGCAGTTACTCGTACAGGGGCTATGGCTACACCTTC. It is translated as CASSYSYRGYGYTF.

In this sample, this clone turned up once. The chain couples TRBV6-5 to TRBJ1-4, with a weak D call TRBD1 (6 bases). There are 13 residues in the CDR3. V was clipped by 11 bases and J by 8 bases, with 18 bases between them. Looked up from germline, CDR1 is MNHEY and CDR2 is SVGAGI. The CDR3: CAGKAGEQEKLFF. The CDR3 DNA reads as TGTGCCGGTAAGGCAGGGGAGCAAGAAAAACTGTTTTTT.

V and J are TRBV5-6 and TRBJ2-1; D is unclear. The CDR3 spans 16 residues. CDR1 is SGHDT, CDR2 YYEEEE, per germline. Trimming shortened V by 0 bases and J by 5 bases, and 15 bases separated the two germline ends. CDR3 sequence: CASSLAAGYYDNEQFF. CDR3 nucleotides: TGTGCCAGCAGCTTGGCAGCCGGTTACTACGACAATGAGCAGTTCTTC.

The chain carries TRBV7-9 and TRBJ1-4; possible D gene TRBD1, 5 bases. From germline, CDR1 is SEHNR and CDR2 FQNEAQ (reference sequence). The CDR3 is 13 residues long. V lost 2 bases to trimming and J lost 14 bases, with 15 bases between them. The CDR3 region is CASSLYLGERLFF. The CDR3 nucleotides are TGTGCCAGCAGCTTATATTTGGGGGAGAGGCTGTTTTTT.

The chain employs TRBV7-3 and TRBJ2-6; D unresolved. V was clipped by 5 bases and J by 8 bases, with 10 bases between them. The germline V gene has CDR1 SGHTA and CDR2 FQGTGA. CDR3 length equals 13 residues. The CDR3, as DNA: TGTGCCAGCAGCCCCGGCAGGACCAACGTCCTGACTTTC. Amino acids: CASSPGRTNVLTF.

The J gene is TRBJ2-3, the V gene TRBV6-1; 10 bases fit TRBD2. CDR3 length equals 18 residues. V dropped 2 bases and J dropped 0; count of bases not matched to a gene: 8. CDR1 and CDR2 from the germline V gene are MNHNS and SASEGT. The CDR3 spells CASSEYSGGTPSTDTQYF. CDR3 bases: TGTGCCAGCAGTGAATATAGCGGGGGGACACCAAGCACAGATACGCAGTATTTT.

The rearrangement links TRBV24-1 to TRBJ1-4; tentative D call: TRBD1 (5 bases). Trimming left V 4 bases short and J 6 bases short, with 5 bases between. The CDR3 loop spans 12 amino acids. Germline V CDR1 and CDR2: KGHDR, SFDVKD. CDR3 in amino acids: CATSDRDEKLFF. CDR3 DNA sequence: TGTGCCACCAGTGACAGGGATGAAAAACTGTTTTTT.

The chain has TRBV5-6 and TRBJ1-6; no clear D. Germline V lookup: CDR1 SGHDT, CDR2 YYEEEE. The CDR3 extends over 12 amino acids. Trimming cost V 4 bases and J 10 bases, with 9 bases left between them. CDR3 sequence (DNA): TGTGCCAGCAGCCTCATTCGGTCACCCCTCCACTTT. This gives the protein CASSLIRSPLHF.